These 26 T cell receptor beta chains originate from one sample sequenced in a study of PD-L1 blockade in urothelial cancer. Assay used: immunoSEQ multiplex PCR; TCRdb lists only in-frame clones, some missing. Here the sample spans about 32,000 clones, over 80% being singletons. The sample in question was PBMCs, obtained around atezolizumab (anti-PD-L1) treatment. The receptors stem from a man between 50 and 59 years old with urothelial cancer.

This chain links TRBV10-1 with TRBJ1-1; unclear D gene. CDR3 size: 13 residues. V lost 3 bases and J lost 0, with 5 bases in between. Germline values: CDR1 WNHNN, CDR2 SYGVQD (reference sequence). The CDR3 DNA sequence: TGCGCCAGCAGTGAACAAGTGAACACTGAAGCTTTCTTT. The encoded protein is CASSEQVNTEAFF.

This clone was detected only a few times. The rearrangement joins TRBV30 to TRBJ1-2, with D unresolved. V was cut by 0 bases and J by 6 bases, with 14 bases left in between. From germline, CDR1 is GTSNPN and CDR2 SVGIG (reference sequence). The CDR3 loop spans 14 amino acids. CDR3: CAWSVDLRVHGYTF. The CDR3 region has the DNA TGTGCCTGGAGTGTAGATCTGAGGGTGCATGGCTACACCTTC.

The chain links TRBV7-2 to TRBJ1-1, with TRBD1 matching 8 bases. V lost 4 bases and J lost 1; bases outside the gene matches: 2. The CDR3 spans 14 residues. Germline V gene sequence: CDR1 SGHTA, CDR2 FQGNSA. The CDR3 DNA is TGTGCCAGCAGCTCGGGACAGGCGAACACTGAAGCTTTCTTT. Translated, it gives CASSSGQANTEAFF.

With regard to this clone: A read error may account for a junction end that differs from germline. The same CDR3 arises from other DNA sequences in this sample as well. The rearrangement joins TRBV5-1 to TRBJ1-1; 7 bases match TRBD1. This CDR3 spans 18 amino acids. CDR1 and CDR2 (germline): SGHRS, YFSETQ. CDR3 amino acids: CASSLGNGTAPSQGEAFF. The CDR3 region has the DNA TGCGCCAGTAGCTTAGGGAACGGGACAGCCCCTTCGCAGGGTGAAGCTTTCTTT.

The rearrangement joins TRBV18 to TRBJ1-2; the D gene is possibly TRBD1 (6 bases). The CDR3 is made up of 13 amino acids. V lost 6 bases to trimming and J lost 4 bases, with 12 bases between them. Germline V gene data show CDR1 as KGHSH and CDR2 as LQKENI. The chain's CDR3 is CASSPTGFYGYTF. Written as DNA, the CDR3 is TGTGCCAGCTCTCCGACAGGATTCTATGGCTACACCTTC.

This clone came up once. The chain couples TRBV2 to TRBJ2-5; the D gene is possibly TRBD2 (5 bases). CDR3 length equals 13 residues. Looked up from germline, CDR1 is SNHLY and CDR2 is FYNNEI. Trimming took off 9 bases at V and 1 base at J, with 12 bases between the two ends. This chain's CDR3 is CASYGLRQETQYF. In nucleotides, the CDR3 is TGTGCCAGTTATGGACTCCGCCAAGAGACCCAGTACTTC. Looking up the rest from reference TRBV2 and TRBJ2-5 gives the full variable domain: EPEVTQTPSHQVTQMGQEVILRCVPISNHLYFYWYRQILGQKVEFLVSFYNNEISEKSEIFDDQFSVERPDGSNFTLKIRSTKLEDSAMYFCASYGLRQETQYFGPGTRLLVL.

This clone was recorded only once. The chain links TRBV9 to TRBJ2-1; 10 positions agree with TRBD2. With V trimmed by 3 bases and J by 6 bases, 9 bases remained unmatched. Germline V gives CDR1 SGDLS, CDR2 YYNGEE. This CDR3 is built from 16 residues. The CDR3 sequence is CASSARLAGGANEQFF. The CDR3 DNA reads as TGTGCCAGCAGCGCCCGGTTAGCGGGAGGTGCCAATGAGCAGTTCTTC.

This chain connects TRBV11-2 to TRBJ2-2, with a possible D match to TRBD2 (6 bases). This CDR3 is 17 amino acids long. The germline V gene has CDR1 SGHAT and CDR2 FQNNGV. Trimming took 3 bases from V and 7 from J, leaving 21 bases between them. DNA for the CDR3: TGTGCCAGCAGCTTGAGTCGAGGACTACAAAATATCGGGGAGCTGTTTTTT. Translation: CASSLSRGLQNIGELFF.

There are a few counts of this clone. The rearrangement uses TRBV5-4 and TRBJ1-6; D is unresolved. CDR1 and CDR2 from the germline V gene are SGHNT and YYREEE (reference sequence). The CDR3 is 12 amino acids. Trimming cost V 4 bases and J 13 bases, with 12 bases left between them. CDR3 loop: CASSQAGVPLHF. As DNA, the CDR3 is TGTGCCAGCAGCCAGGCCGGGGTCCCCCTCCACTTT.

A single count supports this clone. J is TRBJ2-3 and V is TRBV6-6; the D is unclear. Looked up from germline, CDR1 is MNHNY and CDR2 is SVGAGI (reference sequence). V dropped 7 bases and J dropped 4 bases, with 9 bases sitting between them. There are 12 residues in the CDR3. This CDR3 reads CASTVAADTQYF. CDR3 DNA sequence: TGTGCCAGCACCGTAGCTGCAGATACGCAGTATTTT.

CDR3 DNA sequence: TGTGCCAGCAGCTTATTGACTAGCGGGAGAGGCGAGCAGTACTTC. This codes for CASSLLTSGRGEQYF. The chain joins TRBV7-7 to TRBJ2-7, with 12 bases matching TRBD2. This CDR3 has 15 residues. V shed 2 bases and J 6 bases; nucleotides not matched to a gene: 5. Germline-derived CDR1 and CDR2 are SSHAT and FNYEAQ (reference sequence).

This clone has just one count. The J gene is TRBJ2-3, the V gene TRBV29-1; D unresolved. Trimming shortened V by 1 base and J by 4 bases, and 9 bases separated the two germline ends. CDR3 length: 13 amino acids. Germline V lookup: CDR1 SQVTM, CDR2 ANQGSEA. The CDR3 nucleotides read TGCAGCGTTGAAGCAAGAGGCGCAGATACGCAGTATTTT. Protein sequence: CSVEARGADTQYF.

This clone was recorded only once. The J gene is TRBJ2-3, the V gene TRBV19, with TRBD1 matching 8 bases. This CDR3 region has 13 residues. CDR1 is LNHDA and CDR2 is SQIVND in the germline V gene (reference sequence). The V segment lost 3 bases and the J segment 4 bases; nucleotides outside the gene matches: 0. The CDR3 loop is CASSMDRADTQYF. In DNA, the CDR3 is TGTGCCAGTAGTATGGACAGGGCAGATACGCAGTATTTT.

A few counts support this clone. The CDR3 sequence: CASSRTGSETQYF. The CDR3 coding sequence is TGTGCCAGCAGCCGGACAGGTTCTGAGACCCAGTACTTC. The gene calls are TRBV5-4 and TRBJ2-5; TRBD1 matches at 7 bases. From germline, CDR1 is SGHNT and CDR2 YYREEE (reference sequence). The CDR3 runs to 13 residues. The trim removed 4 bases at V and 5 bases at J, leaving 5 bases unmatched.

This rearrangement joins TRBV2 to TRBJ1-5; weak D call: TRBD1 (5 bases). Trimming shortened V by 4 bases and J by 5 bases, and 9 bases separated the two germline ends. In germline, CDR1 is SNHLY, CDR2 FYNNEI. The CDR3 is 13 amino acids. As DNA, the CDR3 is TGTGCCAGCAGTGTTACAGGTTATCAGCCCCAGCATTTT. The encoded protein is CASSVTGYQPQHF. Full variable domain (missing parts from reference TRBV2 and TRBJ1-5): EPEVTQTPSHQVTQMGQEVILRCVPISNHLYFYWYRQILGQKVEFLVSFYNNEISEKSEIFDDQFSVERPDGSNFTLKIRSTKLEDSAMYFCASSVTGYQPQHFGDGTRLSIL.

This clone was seen a handful of times. The chain links TRBV6-1 to TRBJ1-1; 9 bases match TRBD1. The CDR3 is 15 amino acids. The V segment lost 3 bases and the J segment 5 bases; nucleotides outside the gene matches: 7. CDR1 and CDR2 (germline): MNHNS, SASEGT. The CDR3 protein is CASSERGQGGTEAFF. In DNA, the CDR3 is TGTGCCAGCAGTGAGCGGGGACAGGGTGGGACTGAAGCTTTCTTT.

This chain joins TRBV5-1 and TRBJ2-1; D remains unclear. The ends were cut back, 4 bases at V and 0 bases at J, with 14 bases in the middle. The CDR3 extends over 16 amino acids. Germline V lookup: CDR1 SGHRS, CDR2 YFSETQ. CDR3 sequence: CASSITGQSSYNEQFF. CDR3 in DNA: TGCGCCAGCAGCATTACTGGGCAGAGCTCCTACAATGAGCAGTTCTTC.

The rearrangement links TRBV18 to TRBJ2-5, with 13 bases fitting TRBD2. Trimming removed 5 bases from V and 6 bases from J; junction bases left unmatched: 12. Germline CDR1 is KGHSH and CDR2 is LQKENI. The CDR3 is 17 amino acids. The DNA of the CDR3 is TGTGCCAGCTCAGGACAGGGACGGACTAGCGGGAGTCAGACCCAGTACTTC. Its translation: CASSGQGRTSGSQTQYF.

CDR3 sequence (DNA): TGCGCCAGCAGAATATTGACAGGGATGGACTATGGCTACACCTTC. Translation gives CASRILTGMDYGYTF. This chain connects TRBV5-1 to TRBJ1-2, with 7 bases matching TRBD1. Germline V gene sequence: CDR1 SGHRS, CDR2 YFSETQ. CDR3 size: 15 residues. The junction had 10 bases not matched to a gene; V was cut back by 5 bases and J by 3 bases.

V is TRBV5-1 and J is TRBJ1-1, with D uncertain. The germline CDR1 and CDR2 sequences are SGHRS and YFSETQ. V was clipped by 3 bases and J by 6 bases, with 21 bases between them. This CDR3 region has 16 residues. DNA of the CDR3: TGCGCCAGCAGCTACGGTGATTTGCGCGATTCGTCTGAAGCTTTCTTT. Protein sequence: CASSYGDLRDSSEAFF.

The V gene is TRBV7-6, the J gene TRBJ2-1; D is possibly TRBD1 (6 bases). Trimming shortened V by 0 bases and J by 6 bases, and 9 bases separated the two germline ends. CDR1 is SGHVS, CDR2 FNYEAQ, per germline. This CDR3 is 14 amino acids long. CDR3 region: CASSLATQGNEQFF. The CDR3 DNA follows: TGTGCCAGCAGCTTAGCGACACAGGGCAATGAGCAGTTCTTC.

As for this clone: The junction departs from the called germline gene at one end, perhaps through a read error. The chain employs TRBV5-1 and TRBJ2-7; 7 positions match TRBD2. Per the germline V gene, CDR1 is SGHRS and CDR2 is YFSETQ. The CDR3 is 15 residues long. In DNA form, the CDR3 reads TGCACCAGCAGCCCCGGGGGGTGGGACTCCTACGAGCAGTACTTC. Amino acid sequence: CTSSPGGWDSYEQYF.

The V and J genes are TRBV5-4 and TRBJ2-7; 9 nucleotides agree with TRBD2. Germline V CDR1 and CDR2: SGHNT, YYREEE (reference sequence). The CDR3 is 16 amino acids. The ends lost 0 bases at V and 3 bases at J; junction bases unmatched: 7. CDR3 sequence (DNA): TGTGCCAGCAGCTTGGGGGGCGGGAGGGTAAGCTACGAGCAGTACTTC. Translating it yields CASSLGGGRVSYEQYF. Based on the CDR3 plus reference TRBV5-4 and TRBJ2-7, the full variable domain is ETGVTQSPTHLIKTRGQQVTLRCSSQSGHNTVSWYQQALGQGPQFIFQYYREEENGRGNFPPRFSGLQFPNYSSELNVNALELDDSALYLCASSLGGGRVSYEQYFGPGTRLTVT.

This chain joins TRBV6-5 and TRBJ1-1, with D perhaps matching TRBD1 (5 bases). V was cut by 6 bases and J by 3 bases, with 14 bases left in between. Germline values: CDR1 MNHEY, CDR2 SVGAGI. The CDR3 length is 14 residues. The CDR3, as DNA: TGTGCCAGCAGGACCCCGGGGGGGTACACTGAAGCTTTCTTT. Protein sequence: CASRTPGGYTEAFF.

The chain employs TRBV6-1 and TRBJ1-3; D is unresolved. This CDR3 contains 13 residues. V shed 3 bases and J shed 0 bases, with 3 bases lying between them. Germline V gene sequence: CDR1 MNHNS, CDR2 SASEGT. The CDR3 bases are TGTGCCAGCAGTGACGGCTCTGGAAACACCATATATTTT. Protein product: CASSDGSGNTIYF.

The chain links TRBV28 to TRBJ2-1; no firm D call. This CDR3 is built from 16 residues. Trimming took 6 bases from V and 3 from J, leaving 18 bases between them. The germline V gene has CDR1 MDHEN and CDR2 SYDVKM. The CDR3, as DNA: TGTGCCAGCAGCATTATGACATACCGACGCTACAATGAGCAGTTCTTC. It yields the protein CASSIMTYRRYNEQFF.